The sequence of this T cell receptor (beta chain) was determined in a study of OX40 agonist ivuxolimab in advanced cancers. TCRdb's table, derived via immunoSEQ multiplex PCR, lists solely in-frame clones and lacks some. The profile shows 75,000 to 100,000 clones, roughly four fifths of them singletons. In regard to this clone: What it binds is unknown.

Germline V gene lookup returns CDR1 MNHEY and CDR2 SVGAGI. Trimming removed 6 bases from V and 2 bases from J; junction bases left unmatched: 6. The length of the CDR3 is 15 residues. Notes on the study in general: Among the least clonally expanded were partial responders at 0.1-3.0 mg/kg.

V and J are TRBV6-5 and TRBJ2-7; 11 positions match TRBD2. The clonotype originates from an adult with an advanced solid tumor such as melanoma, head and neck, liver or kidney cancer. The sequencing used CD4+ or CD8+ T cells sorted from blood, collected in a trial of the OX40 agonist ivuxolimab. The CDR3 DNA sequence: TGTGCCAGCAGCCTCATAGCGGGGGGGCCCTACGAGCAGTACTTC. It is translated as CASSLIAGGPYEQYF.